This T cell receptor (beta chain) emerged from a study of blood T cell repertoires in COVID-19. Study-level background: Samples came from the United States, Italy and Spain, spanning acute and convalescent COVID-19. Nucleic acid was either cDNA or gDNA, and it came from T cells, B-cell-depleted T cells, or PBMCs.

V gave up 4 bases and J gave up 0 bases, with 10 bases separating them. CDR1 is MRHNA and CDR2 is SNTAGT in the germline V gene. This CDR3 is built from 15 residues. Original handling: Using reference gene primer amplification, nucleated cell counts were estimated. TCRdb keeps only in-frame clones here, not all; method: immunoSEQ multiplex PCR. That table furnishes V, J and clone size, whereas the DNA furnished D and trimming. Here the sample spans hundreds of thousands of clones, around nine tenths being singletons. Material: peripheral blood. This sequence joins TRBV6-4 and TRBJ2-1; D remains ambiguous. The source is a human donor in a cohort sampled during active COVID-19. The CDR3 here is CASSVVPSSYNEQFF. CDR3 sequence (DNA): TGTGCCAGCAGTGTGGTACCTAGCTCCTACAATGAGCAGTTCTTC.